These 32 T cell receptor beta chains came from one sample sequenced in a study of T-cell memory formation after mild COVID-19. A single record per CDR3 protein comes from TCRdb applying MiXCR to the 5' RACE reads. This sample has about 130,000 distinct CDR3 sequences, with over 15% found just once. Sequenced: PBMCs or a T cell subset sorted from them (not recorded which). These TCRs come from a young man who had mild COVID-19 (a few samples of this study predate the infection). Cell type and time point are not known.

The table lists this clonotype with a few counts. The J gene is TRBJ2-2, the V gene TRBV7-3, with D possibly matching TRBD1 (6 bases). Trimming removed 3 bases from V and 7 bases from J, with 18 bases in between. Germline loops: CDR1 SGHTA, CDR2 FQGTGA. The CDR3 sequence is 16 residues long. DNA of the CDR3: TGTGCCAGCAGCTTTACAGGGACCCTTTCGGGCGGGGAGCTGTTTTTT. Translated, it gives CASSFTGTLSGGELFF.

This clonotype came up a few times. The genes are TRBV20-1 and TRBJ2-3; weak D call: TRBD2 (5 bases). Trimming pared 3 bases from V and 1 base from J, leaving 8 bases between. The CDR3 is 13 residues long. Per germline, CDR1 DFQATT and CDR2 SNEGSKA (reference sequence). The CDR3, as DNA: TGCAGTGCTAGCGGGGTCCGCACAGATACGCAGTATTTT. This gives the protein CSASGVRTDTQYF.

V gene TRBV2 combines with J gene TRBJ2-2, with D tentatively TRBD1 or TRBD2 (7 bases each). V was trimmed by 5 bases and J by 4 bases, leaving 14 bases between them. CDR1 and CDR2 from the germline V gene are SNHLY and FYNNEI. The CDR3 has 15 amino acids. CDR3 protein: CASSPQGGSTGELFF. The CDR3 DNA follows: TGTGCCAGCAGTCCCCAGGGGGGGAGCACCGGGGAGCTGTTTTTT.

The chain has TRBV6-5 and TRBJ1-2, with D possibly being TRBD1 (6 bases). V lost 7 bases, J lost 6 bases, and 18 bases lay in between. Germline lookup yields CDR1 MNHEY and CDR2 SVGAGI. The CDR3 length is 14 residues. The CDR3 reads CASNPWTVENGYTF. CDR3 nucleotide sequence: TGTGCCAGCAACCCCTGGACAGTAGAAAATGGCTACACCTTC.

This clonotype was counted between two and nine times. The J gene is TRBJ2-1, the V gene TRBV5-1, with D unclear. The CDR3 consists of 14 residues. V was trimmed by 0 bases and J by 6 bases, leaving 10 bases between them. The germline CDR1 and CDR2 sequences are SGHRS and YFSETQ. The chain's CDR3 is CASSLGRVGNEQFF. The CDR3 nucleotides read TGCGCCAGCAGCTTGGGCCGGGTGGGCAATGAGCAGTTCTTC. The whole variable domain, remainder taken from reference TRBV5-1 and TRBJ2-1, is KAGVTQTPRYLIKTRGQQVTLSCSPISGHRSVSWYQQTPGQGLQFLFEYFSETQRNKGNFPGRFSGRQFSNSRSEMNVSTLELGDSALYLCASSLGRVGNEQFFGPGTRLTVL.

The CDR3 nucleotides read TGCAGTGCTAGAGATAGTGGGGCCGGGGATACGCAGTATTTT. It translates to CSARDSGAGDTQYF. V and J are TRBV20-1 and TRBJ2-3, with D perhaps matching TRBD1 (5 bases). The length of the CDR3 is 14 residues. In germline, CDR1 is DFQATT, CDR2 SNEGSKA (reference sequence). With 0 bases removed from V and 6 bases from J, the gap between germline ends came to 13 bases.

In DNA, the CDR3 is TGCGCCAGCAGTTACCACAGGGGGGTGGTCGAGCAGTACTTC. Translation gives CASSYHRGVVEQYF. The chain recombines TRBV5-1 with TRBJ2-7, with TRBD1 matching over 8 bases. This CDR3 spans 14 amino acids. Trimming cost V 5 bases and J 6 bases; bases outside gene matches: 10. Germline V lookup: CDR1 SGHRS, CDR2 YFSETQ.

V usage is TRBV7-9 and J usage is TRBJ1-6, with a tentative D call TRBD1 (5 bases). Trimming removed 8 bases from V and 3 bases from J, with 17 bases in between. The CDR3 loop spans 16 amino acids. The germline V gene has CDR1 SEHNR and CDR2 FQNEAQ (reference sequence). CDR3: CASRTQVADYNSPLHF. As DNA, the CDR3 is TGTGCCAGCCGAACACAGGTCGCGGACTATAATTCACCCCTCCACTTT. Filled out from reference TRBV7-9 and TRBJ1-6, the complete variable domain reads DTGVSQNPRHKITKRGQNVTFRCDPISEHNRLYWYRQTLGQGPEFLTYFQNEAQLEKSRLLSDRFSAERPKGSFSTLEIQRTEQGDSAMYLCASRTQVADYNSPLHFGNGTRLTVT.

The genes are TRBV1 and TRBJ1-5; whether TRBD1, the table's D call, matches the DNA was not checked. TRBV1 is listed as a pseudogene. The CDR3 covers 14 residues. The CDR3 region is CTSPRDTGNQPQHF. The CDR3 region has the DNA TGCACCAGCCCCCGGGACACGGGCAATCAGCCCCAGCATTTT.

This chain uses TRBV9 with TRBJ1-6, with a tentative D call TRBD1 (5 bases). V lost 4 bases and J lost 7, with 12 bases in between. Germline lookup yields CDR1 SGDLS and CDR2 YYNGEE. CDR3 length: 14 residues. CDR3 protein: CASSRDLRNSPLHF. The DNA of the CDR3 is TGTGCCAGCAGCAGGGACCTCAGAAATTCACCCCTCCACTTT.

This clonotype has only a few counts. The V and J genes are TRBV4-3 and TRBJ2-3, with D unresolved. The V gene lost 0 bases and the J gene lost 4 bases, with 8 bases spanning the gap. Looked up from germline, CDR1 is LGHNA and CDR2 is YSLEER. This CDR3 has 14 amino acids. CDR3: CASSQDLGSDTQYF. The CDR3 nucleotides read TGCGCCAGCAGCCAAGATTTGGGGTCAGATACGCAGTATTTT.

The chain is built from TRBV7-2 and TRBJ1-6; 7 bases agree with TRBD1. The CDR3 spans 13 residues. With V trimmed by 4 bases and J by 10 bases, 4 bases remained unmatched. Germline-derived CDR1 and CDR2 are SGHTA and FQGNSA. The CDR3 reads CASSSDRVSPLHF. CDR3 nucleotides: TGTGCCAGCAGCTCCGACAGGGTCTCACCCCTCCACTTT.

This clonotype was seen more than once but under ten times. The gene calls are TRBV5-1 and TRBJ1-2; D not certain. CDR3 length: 15 amino acids. V was clipped by 4 bases and J by 0 bases, with 13 bases between them. CDR1 is SGHRS and CDR2 is YFSETQ in the germline V gene. DNA of the CDR3: TGCGCCAGCAGCGCGGACGGATTTTCTAACTATGGCTACACCTTC. It codes for CASSADGFSNYGYTF.

The CDR3 sequence is CASRLRGPTTDTQYF. In DNA form, the CDR3 reads TGTGCCAGCAGGCTGAGGGGACCGACCACAGATACGCAGTATTTT. This rearrangement joins TRBV7-2 to TRBJ2-3; D is possibly TRBD1 or TRBD2 (5 bases each). This CDR3 comprises 15 residues. The V and J ends lost 6 bases and 2 bases respectively, with 15 bases between them. CDR1 and CDR2 from the germline V gene are SGHTA and FQGNSA. The complete variable domain, with remaining parts taken from reference TRBV7-2 and TRBJ2-3, reads GAGVSQSPSNKVTEKGKDVELRCDPISGHTALYWYRQSLGQGLEFLIYFQGNSAPDKSGLPSDRFSAERTGGSVSTLTIQRTQQEDSAVYLCASRLRGPTTDTQYFGPGTRLTVL.

This clonotype has ten or more counts. This chain connects TRBV6-6 to TRBJ2-5, with 13 bases identical to TRBD2. The CDR3 loop spans 15 amino acids. The trim removed 6 bases at V and 7 bases at J, leaving 8 bases unmatched. The V gene's germline CDR1 is MNHNY and CDR2 SVGAGI (reference sequence). In nucleotides, the CDR3 is TGTGCCAGCAGGGGACTAGCGGGGAGGGCAATGACCCAGTACTTC. Residues: CASRGLAGRAMTQYF.

The chain carries TRBV11-2 and TRBJ2-7; D unclear. The V gene lost 5 bases and the J gene lost 12 bases, with 14 bases spanning the gap. Germline V gives CDR1 SGHAT, CDR2 FQNNGV. The CDR3 covers 11 residues. DNA for the CDR3: TGTGCCAGCAGCCAAAATGGGCCCCTGTACTTC. Translated: CASSQNGPLYF.

In its sample, this clonotype was seen many times. The CDR3 nucleotides read TGCGCCAGCAGCCGTCAGGTTAGCACAGATACGCAGTATTTT. Its translation is CASSRQVSTDTQYF. The V and J genes are TRBV4-3 and TRBJ2-3, with no clear D. In germline, CDR1 is LGHNA, CDR2 YSLEER. The CDR3 extends over 14 amino acids. Between the trimmed V and J ends, which lost 4 bases and 0 bases, there was a span of 8 bases.

This sequence joins TRBV10-3 and TRBJ2-1; the D gene is possibly TRBD1 (5 bases). Germline V gives CDR1 ENHRY, CDR2 SYGVKD. The CDR3 is 12 residues long. V was pared by 9 bases and J by 9 bases, with 15 bases between. The CDR3 protein is CAISTRGGEQFF. DNA of the CDR3: TGTGCCATATCGACAAGGGGTGGTGAGCAGTTCTTC.

This clonotype has more than one count but fewer than ten. The chain recombines TRBV4-2 with TRBJ2-3; 8 bases fit TRBD2. The CDR3 is 15 residues long. Unmatched junction bases numbered 8, after V lost 6 bases and J lost 3 bases. Germline-derived CDR1 and CDR2 are LGHNA and YNFKEQ. The CDR3 loop reads CASRQRSGATDTQYF. Written as DNA, the CDR3 is TGTGCCAGCAGACAACGTAGCGGGGCGACAGATACGCAGTATTTT.

This chain joins TRBV23-1 and TRBJ2-6, with 8 bases fitting TRBD1. TRBV23-1 is sorted into the ORF group, with uncertain function. J lost 2 bases, V lost 3 bases, and 3 bases had no gene match. The CDR3 is made up of 16 amino acids. CDR3 protein: CASSHRTGPGANVLTF. Here the CDR3 DNA reads TGCGCCAGCAGTCATCGGACAGGGCCTGGGGCCAACGTCCTGACTTTC.

This rearrangement joins TRBV6-6 to TRBJ1-2; a possible D gene is TRBD1 (6 bases). V shed 5 bases and J shed 2 bases, with 15 bases lying between them. The V gene's germline CDR1 is MNHNY and CDR2 SVGAGI (reference sequence). The CDR3 runs 15 residues. This chain's CDR3 is CASSRQVRVNYGYTF. The CDR3 DNA follows: TGTGCCAGCAGTCGACAGGTTCGGGTGAACTATGGCTACACCTTC.

This clonotype appeared many times. The rearrangement uses TRBV4-3 and TRBJ2-3; the D call may be TRBD1 or TRBD2 (5 bases each). The V end lost 0 bases, the J end lost 4 bases, and 8 bases lay between the germline ends. The CDR3 length is 14 residues. CDR1 is LGHNA and CDR2 is YSLEER in the germline V gene. CDR3 in amino acids: CASSQDRGADTQYF. The CDR3 nucleotides read TGCGCCAGCAGCCAAGATAGAGGGGCAGATACGCAGTATTTT.

In its sample, this clonotype was seen a few times. The chain couples TRBV7-2 to TRBJ2-1; tentative D call: TRBD2 (7 bases). Trimming shortened V by 3 bases and J by 9 bases, and 15 bases separated the two germline ends. CDR1 is SGHTA and CDR2 is FQGNSA in the germline V gene. The CDR3 length is 14 residues. The CDR3 region has the DNA TGTGCCAGCAGCTTTTGGGGGGGCAAGGGTGAGCAGTTCTTC. It encodes CASSFWGGKGEQFF.

This clonotype was found a few times. V usage is TRBV6-1 and J usage is TRBJ1-6; D possibly corresponds to TRBD1 (5 bases). This CDR3 has 14 amino acids. V lost 8 bases, J lost 11 bases, and 19 bases lay in between. From germline, CDR1 is MNHNS and CDR2 SASEGT. The chain's CDR3 is CASDSFYIVPPLHF. CDR3 coding DNA: TGTGCCAGCGACAGCTTTTATATAGTCCCACCCCTCCACTTT.

V and J are TRBV12-3 or TRBV12-4 and TRBJ1-4; TRBD1 is a possible D gene (6 bases). The CDR3 is 15 residues long. Trimming cost V 5 bases and J 0 bases, with 10 bases left between them. In DNA, the CDR3 is TGTGCCAGCAGTAGCCGGACAGCAACTAATGAAAAACTGTTTTTT. Translating gives CASSSRTATNEKLFF.

A few counts support this clonotype. The chain carries TRBV7-2 and TRBJ1-4; D remains unclear. CDR3 length: 13 residues. Per the germline V gene, CDR1 is SGHTA and CDR2 is FQGNSA. V lost 0 bases and J lost 4, with 3 bases in between. Here the CDR3 reads CASSLALNEKLFF. CDR3 nucleotide sequence: TGTGCCAGCAGCTTAGCCCTTAATGAAAAACTGTTTTTT.

This clonotype was detected only a few times. The chain links TRBV5-1 to TRBJ2-5; D is uncertain. The V end lost 4 bases, the J end lost 0 bases, and 10 bases lay between the germline ends. The CDR3 covers 14 residues. CDR1 SGHRS and CDR2 YFSETQ come from the germline V gene. CDR3 sequence (DNA): TGCGCCAGCAGCAGAGTGACCGACCAAGAGACCCAGTACTTC. Amino acid sequence: CASSRVTDQETQYF.

This chain connects TRBV4-3 to TRBJ2-5, with TRBD2 as a possible D gene (6 bases). Deletions cut 4 bases from V and 3 bases from J, with 9 bases between. CDR1 and CDR2 (germline): LGHNA, YSLEER. There are 13 residues in the CDR3. The CDR3 spells CASSPRGEETQYF. In DNA, the CDR3 is TGCGCCAGCAGCCCGCGCGGGGAAGAGACCCAGTACTTC.

The rearrangement joins TRBV20-1 to TRBJ2-5; TRBD1 agrees at 8 bases. The CDR3 has 15 amino acids. CDR1 and CDR2 from the germline V gene are DFQATT and SNEGSKA (reference sequence). With 4 bases clipped from V and 1 base from J, the junction kept 8 bases outside the gene matches. The DNA of the CDR3 is TGCAGTGCTACCACAGGGGGAGCGGGCCAAGAGACCCAGTACTTC. This sequence encodes CSATTGGAGQETQYF.

This clonotype was found a few times. The chain joins TRBV5-1 to TRBJ1-2, with 8 bases lining up with TRBD1. The CDR3 is made up of 14 amino acids. CDR1 and CDR2 from the germline V gene are SGHRS and YFSETQ. Trimming at V came to 3 bases and at J to 3 bases, leaving 4 bases not matched to a gene. This CDR3 reads CASSSQGADYGYTF. CDR3 sequence (DNA): TGCGCCAGCAGCTCCCAGGGGGCAGACTATGGCTACACCTTC.

This clonotype showed up just once. This chain joins TRBV5-1 and TRBJ2-3; TRBD2 aligns across 7 bases. V was pared by 7 bases and J by 5 bases, with 10 bases of the junction left unmatched. In germline, CDR1 is SGHRS, CDR2 YFSETQ. The length of the CDR3 is 14 residues. In DNA form, the CDR3 reads TGCGCCAGCCTAAAGCGGGGCTCCGGAGATACGCAGTATTTT. Translated, it gives CASLKRGSGDTQYF. The complete variable domain, with remaining parts taken from reference TRBV5-1 and TRBJ2-3, reads KAGVTQTPRYLIKTRGQQVTLSCSPISGHRSVSWYQQTPGQGLQFLFEYFSETQRNKGNFPGRFSGRQFSNSRSEMNVSTLELGDSALYLCASLKRGSGDTQYFGPGTRLTVL.

The rearrangement joins TRBV6-5 to TRBJ1-4; D is ambiguous. With 2 bases removed from V and 7 bases from J, the gap between germline ends came to 17 bases. The CDR3 spans 16 residues. CDR1 MNHEY and CDR2 SVGAGI come from the germline V gene. The CDR3 nucleotides read TGTGCCAGCAGTTACAGCGAGACACCGAGTAGTGAAAAACTGTTTTTT. Protein: CASSYSETPSSEKLFF.